A selection of T cell receptor beta chains follows, all from one sample in a study of blood T cell repertoires in COVID-19. Sequencing was performed with immunoSEQ multiplex PCR; in TCRdb, only in-frame clones are kept and a portion is missing. There are 88,000 or so clones in the sample; 85% to 90% occur only once, and 3.5% to 4% lies in the top ten. Sequencing input: peripheral blood. These receptors were taken from a man aged 55 to 70 with acute or convalescent COVID-19. Each CDR3 is given with its conserved first and last residue. D genes are given only for firm matches. Some rows have no size entry. The others give once, few or many, or a class for an expanded clone.

D gene: .
V gene: TRBV5-8
clone size: .
CDR3 protein: CASSLYRGSNEQFF

D gene: TRBD1
V gene: TRBV7-2
clone size: .
CDR3 protein: CASSLQPLGGGGYTF

D gene: .
V gene: TRBV7-7
clone size: .
CDR3 protein: CASSLGTGGETQYF

D gene: .
V gene: TRBV7-8
clone size: .
CDR3 protein: CASSSPWEQKYNEQFF

D gene: .
V gene: TRBV7-2
clone size: .
CDR3 protein: CASSLIRESYEQYF

D gene: TRBD2
V gene: TRBV7-2
clone size: .
CDR3 protein: CASSLWLAGVTDTQYF

D gene: .
V gene: TRBV18
clone size: .
CDR3 protein: CASSPTVNTEAFF

D gene: .
V gene: TRBV5-4
clone size: .
CDR3 protein: CASTRGTSRFGANVLTF

D gene: .
V gene: TRBV4-2
clone size: .
CDR3 protein: CASSQVIGEYNEQFF

D gene: .
V gene: TRBV19
clone size: .
CDR3 protein: CASSTGQNTEAFF

D gene: TRBD2
V gene: TRBV5-4
clone size: .
CDR3 protein: CASSLPGGAIQYF

D gene: TRBD2
V gene: TRBV4-1
clone size: .
CDR3 protein: CASSRRDSLAGLSSYEQYF

D gene: .
V gene: TRBV7-2
clone size: .
CDR3 protein: CASSLKFGALDIQYF

D gene: TRBD2
V gene: TRBV5-1
clone size: .
CDR3 protein: CASRQAGGTLETQYF

D gene: .
V gene: TRBV21-1
clone size: once
CDR3 protein: CASSKVLSGAAGGLFF

D gene: .
V gene: TRBV3-1/TRBV3-2
clone size: .
CDR3 protein: CASSQQQGYEQYF

D gene: .
V gene: TRBV19
clone size: .
CDR3 protein: CASNQYYGYTF

D gene: .
V gene: TRBV5-5
clone size: .
CDR3 protein: CASTVGGAENYEQYF

D gene: TRBD1
V gene: TRBV6-6
clone size: .
CDR3 protein: CASSYGTGEYEQFF

D gene: .
V gene: TRBV10-3
clone size: .
CDR3 protein: CAIRVDSSDTQYF

D gene: TRBD2
V gene: TRBV7-8
clone size: .
CDR3 protein: CASSSRLAGVKETQYF

D gene: .
V gene: TRBV5-1
clone size: .
CDR3 protein: CASRRRIAVGNQPQHF

D gene: TRBD2
V gene: TRBV29-1
clone size: once
CDR3 protein: CSVLAGSYEQYF

D gene: TRBD1
V gene: TRBV4-1
clone size: once
CDR3 protein: CASSQDGQGKAFF

D gene: .
V gene: TRBV6-2/TRBV6-3
clone size: .
CDR3 protein: CASSYMLRDTQYF

D gene: .
V gene: TRBV15
clone size: .
CDR3 protein: CATSREQGYNQPQHF

D gene: TRBD1
V gene: TRBV27
clone size: .
CDR3 protein: CASSLGQAAGLTEAFF

D gene: .
V gene: TRBV9
clone size: .
CDR3 protein: CASSSTGLGNSPLHF

D gene: .
V gene: TRBV6-5
clone size: .
CDR3 protein: CASSYSRAAATSPLHF

D gene: .
V gene: TRBV11-2
clone size: .
CDR3 protein: CASSLDGGPRRGTYYNEQFF

D gene: .
V gene: TRBV13
clone size: .
CDR3 protein: CASSLGGGYGYTF

D gene: TRBD2
V gene: TRBV29-1
clone size: .
CDR3 protein: CSDQTSGGPIAKNIQYF

D gene: TRBD1
V gene: TRBV5-4
clone size: .
CDR3 protein: CASSLAGGSGRETQYF

D gene: .
V gene: TRBV18
clone size: .
CDR3 protein: CASSPTSSYEQYF

D gene: TRBD1
V gene: TRBV14
clone size: .
CDR3 protein: CASSQGGQGVRGQFF

D gene: TRBD1
V gene: TRBV5-1
clone size: .
CDR3 protein: CASSASGTAEQYF

D gene: TRBD2
V gene: TRBV7-2
clone size: .
CDR3 protein: CASLSGSGGSYNEQFF

D gene: .
V gene: TRBV12-3/TRBV12-4
clone size: few
CDR3 protein: CASSQTDTQYF

D gene: .
V gene: TRBV10-1
clone size: .
CDR3 protein: CASSDRVYEQYF

D gene: .
V gene: TRBV30
clone size: .
CDR3 protein: CAWNHLERFTDTQYF

D gene: TRBD2
V gene: TRBV11-3
clone size: .
CDR3 protein: CASSLEGRGRSKETQYF

D gene: .
V gene: TRBV27
clone size: once
CDR3 protein: CASRGHKDFTDTQYF

D gene: .
V gene: TRBV6-5
clone size: .
CDR3 protein: CASTEWGGDQPQHF